This T cell receptor (beta chain) was recorded in a study of cytomegalovirus exposure and HLA in healthy donors. Across the study: Among about 400 genotyped donors, approximately 80% fell in the Caucasian-associated ancestry cluster.

PCR primers comprised 60 Vbeta and 13 Jbeta primers. Clones were read by immunoSEQ multiplex PCR, and TCRdb kept only the in-frame ones, dropping some. The sample lists 150,000 or so clones, 80% occurring once. A remark on this clone: Antigen unknown. A read error may account for a junction end that differs from germline.

The CDR3 length is 12 residues. The germline V gene encodes CDR1 MDHEN and CDR2 SYDVKM. Findings and limits, study-wide: Researchers counted roughly 160 TCR beta chains as cytomegalovirus-associated. Among the CMV-associated chains, three were confirmed in vitro as specific for CMV antigens.

This sequence joins TRBV28 and TRBJ2-7; D might be TRBD2 (6 bases). The origin of this receptor is a woman aged 40 to 50 in good health and CMV-seronegative. Source material: PBMCs. The CDR3 DNA reads as TGTGCCAGCAGTCTACAGGAGCGGGCCCATGCCTTC. Its translation: CASSLQERAHAF.